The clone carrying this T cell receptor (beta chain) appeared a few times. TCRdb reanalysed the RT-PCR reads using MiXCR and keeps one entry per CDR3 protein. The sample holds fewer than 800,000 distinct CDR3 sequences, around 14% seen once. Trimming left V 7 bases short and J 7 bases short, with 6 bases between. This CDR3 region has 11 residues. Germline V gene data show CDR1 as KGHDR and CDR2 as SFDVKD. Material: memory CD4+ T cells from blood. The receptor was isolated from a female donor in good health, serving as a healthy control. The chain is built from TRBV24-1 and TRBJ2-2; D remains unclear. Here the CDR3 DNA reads TGTGCCACCAGCCGCATCGGGGAGCTGTTTTTT. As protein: CATSRIGELFF.